One and the same sample provided the 27 T cell receptor beta chains below, sequenced in a study of blood T cell repertoires in COVID-19. This table comes from immunoSEQ multiplex PCR, and its TCRdb copy is limited to in-frame clones, with some not included. The sample shows 250,000 to 350,000 clones, under 90% of them seen only once. Sequencing was performed on peripheral blood. The receptors shown here come from a woman in her 30s with COVID-19, enrolled during active disease.

This chain connects TRBV7-3 to TRBJ1-2; the match to TRBD1 covers 8 bases. Trimming at V came to 5 bases and at J to 3 bases, leaving 5 bases not matched to a gene. Germline V gene data show CDR1 as SGHTA and CDR2 as FQGTGA. This CDR3 contains 14 residues. The CDR3: CASSPGQGDYGYTF. The CDR3 coding sequence is TGTGCCAGCAGCCCCGGACAGGGCGACTATGGCTACACCTTC.

V gene TRBV27 combines with J gene TRBJ2-7; a possible D gene is TRBD2 (5 bases). V lost 1 base, J lost 1 base, and 8 bases lay in between. The V gene's germline CDR1 is MNHEY and CDR2 SMNVEV (reference sequence). The CDR3 is 14 amino acids. In nucleotides, the CDR3 is TGTGCCAGCAGTTTATTAACGGGGTCCTACGAGCAGTACTTC. Translating gives CASSLLTGSYEQYF.

This chain uses TRBV28 with TRBJ1-1; D is perhaps TRBD1 (5 bases). Deletions cut 5 bases from V and 0 bases from J, with 13 bases between. The CDR3 sequence is 15 residues long. The V gene's germline CDR1 is MDHEN and CDR2 SYDVKM. DNA for the CDR3: TGTGCCAGCAGTCCCATGACAGTCCTGAACACTGAAGCTTTCTTT. Translated, it gives CASSPMTVLNTEAFF.

The V call is TRBV7-2, the J call TRBJ2-7; 16 nucleotides agree with TRBD2. Germline V gives CDR1 SGHTA, CDR2 FQGNSA. J gave up 5 bases and V 5 bases, and 3 bases lay outside the gene matches. This CDR3 comprises 15 residues. CDR3 in amino acids: CASSLGLAGGHEQYF. In nucleotides, the CDR3 is TGTGCCAGCAGCCTGGGACTAGCGGGAGGGCACGAGCAGTACTTC.

This clone was seen ten or more times. DNA of the CDR3: TGTGCCAGCAGTGCACAGGTCCGGCAGCCCCAGCATTTT. Its protein is CASSAQVRQPQHF. V and J are TRBV2 and TRBJ1-5; D is possibly TRBD1 (5 bases). Germline V gene sequence: CDR1 SNHLY, CDR2 FYNNEI. The CDR3 extends over 13 amino acids. The V end lost 4 bases, the J end lost 7 bases, and 11 bases lay between the germline ends. The full variable domain, its missing parts supplied by reference TRBV2 and TRBJ1-5, is EPEVTQTPSHQVTQMGQEVILRCVPISNHLYFYWYRQILGQKVEFLVSFYNNEISEKSEIFDDQFSVERPDGSNFTLKIRSTKLEDSAMYFCASSAQVRQPQHFGDGTRLSIL.

The rearrangement uses TRBV11-2 and TRBJ2-4; no clear D gene. CDR1 SGHAT and CDR2 FQNNGV come from the germline V gene. The CDR3 sequence is 14 residues long. The V end lost 0 bases, the J end lost 11 bases, and 14 bases lay between the germline ends. The CDR3 DNA is TGTGCCAGCAGCTTAGAGGCAATCCCCCCATTTCAGTACTTC. Encoded protein: CASSLEAIPPFQYF.

The sample holds a few counts of this clone. The chain recombines TRBV9 with TRBJ2-2; D is possibly TRBD2 (7 bases). The CDR3 covers 17 residues. The germline CDR1 and CDR2 sequences are SGDLS and YYNGEE. Trimming pared 0 bases from V and 5 bases from J, leaving 17 bases between. In DNA, the CDR3 is TGTGCCAGCAGCGTAGGGACAGCGGGGCTCGGGACCGGGGAGCTGTTTTTT. Amino acid sequence: CASSVGTAGLGTGELFF.

This clone was recorded only once. This sequence joins TRBV19 and TRBJ2-7, with 12 nucleotides matching TRBD1. CDR1 and CDR2 from the germline V gene are LNHDA and SQIVND (reference sequence). CDR3 length equals 15 residues. Trimming at V came to 5 bases and at J to 5 bases, leaving 7 bases not matched to a gene. CDR3 coding DNA: TGTGCCAGTAGTTATCCGGGACAGGGGGCCCACGAGCAGTACTTC. Amino acid sequence: CASSYPGQGAHEQYF.

The chain joins TRBV2 to TRBJ1-2, with D maybe TRBD1 (5 bases). CDR3 length equals 14 residues. Germline V gene sequence: CDR1 SNHLY, CDR2 FYNNEI. V dropped 6 bases and J dropped 4 bases, with 15 bases sitting between them. The CDR3 region has the DNA TGTGCCAGCAGCCATCGACAGACCCTCTATGGCTACACCTTC. Translating gives CASSHRQTLYGYTF.

This clone appeared a few times. The chain has TRBV10-3 and TRBJ1-3; possible D gene TRBD1, 6 bases. The CDR3 covers 13 residues. Deletions cut 10 bases from V and 0 bases from J, with 10 bases between. CDR1 is ENHRY and CDR2 is SYGVKD in the germline V gene. This CDR3 is CANAGDSGNTIYF. The DNA for the CDR3 is TGTGCCAACGCAGGGGACTCTGGAAACACCATATATTTT.

In this sample, this clone turned up many times. The rearrangement joins TRBV4-2 to TRBJ1-3; 10 positions agree with TRBD1. The germline V gene encodes CDR1 LGHNA and CDR2 YNFKEQ. The CDR3 has 15 amino acids. Unmatched junction bases numbered 5, after V lost 5 bases and J lost 4 bases. The CDR3 region has the DNA TGTGCCAGCAGCGCTCGACAGGGGGCAGGAAACACCATATATTTT. Translated: CASSARQGAGNTIYF.

This clone showed up just once. J is TRBJ1-2 and V is TRBV12-3 or TRBV12-4; tentative D call: TRBD1 (6 bases). Trimming removed 0 bases at V and 5 bases at J, with 7 bases between. The CDR3 contains 13 residues. CDR3 residues: CASSLADSYGYTF. The DNA of the CDR3 is TGTGCCAGCAGTTTAGCGGACAGTTATGGCTACACCTTC.

The V gene is TRBV30, the J gene TRBJ2-5; possibly TRBD2 for D (6 bases). V lost 5 bases to trimming and J lost 0 bases, with 7 bases between them. The CDR3 spans 12 residues. Germline values: CDR1 GTSNPN, CDR2 SVGIG (reference sequence). The CDR3 DNA reads as TGTGCCTGGCGGGACTACCAAGAGACCCAGTACTTC. Translating it yields CAWRDYQETQYF. Variable domain in full (rest from reference TRBV30 and TRBJ2-5): SQTIHQWPATLVQPVGSPLSLECTVEGTSNPNLYWYRQAAGRGLQLLFYSVGIGQISSEVPQNLSASRPQDRQFILSSKKLLLSDSGFYLCAWRDYQETQYFGPGTRLLVL.

The chain is built from TRBV7-9 and TRBJ2-4; 7 bases match TRBD2. Trimming removed 4 bases from V and 7 bases from J; junction bases left unmatched: 7. Germline lookup yields CDR1 SEHNR and CDR2 FQNEAQ (reference sequence). The CDR3 sequence is 14 residues long. The CDR3 nucleotides are TGTGCCAGCAGCTCCACAGCGGGACGGAACATTCAGTACTTC. This sequence encodes CASSSTAGRNIQYF.

The chain links TRBV3-1 (or the pseudogene TRBV3-2) to TRBJ1-1; D perhaps matches TRBD1 (5 bases). The V gene's germline CDR1 is LGHDT and CDR2 YNNKEL (reference sequence). CDR3 size: 14 residues. V dropped 6 bases and J dropped 6 bases, with 17 bases sitting between them. The CDR3 loop is CASSPQGGVSEAFF. CDR3 coding DNA: TGTGCCAGCAGTCCTCAGGGTGGGGTATCTGAAGCTTTCTTT.

The V call is TRBV5-4, the J call TRBJ2-7, with D perhaps TRBD2 (5 bases). The CDR3 has 15 amino acids. V was clipped by 4 bases and J by 4 bases, with 18 bases between them. Germline assignment: CDR1 SGHNT and CDR2 YYREEE (reference sequence). This chain's CDR3 is CASSTPGLGQYEQYF. The CDR3, as DNA: TGTGCCAGCAGCACCCCCGGACTGGGCCAATACGAGCAGTACTTC.

The V gene is TRBV11-2, the J gene TRBJ1-1; the match to TRBD1 covers 9 bases. Losses at the gene ends were 6 bases for V and 3 bases for J; bases not matched to a gene: 5. Germline V gene lookup returns CDR1 SGHAT and CDR2 FQNNGV. This CDR3 has 14 amino acids. The CDR3 DNA reads TGTGCCAGCAGACGGGACAGGGCGTACACTGAAGCTTTCTTT. Protein product: CASRRDRAYTEAFF.

The V call is TRBV28, the J call TRBJ1-1; the D is unclear. This CDR3 has 14 residues. Trimming shortened V by 3 bases and J by 0 bases, and 8 bases separated the two germline ends. The V gene's germline CDR1 is MDHEN and CDR2 SYDVKM. The CDR3 DNA reads TGTGCCAGCAGTTTTCCACAGATGAACACTGAAGCTTTCTTT. Its protein is CASSFPQMNTEAFF.

This chain links TRBV30 with TRBJ1-3; no reliable D call. The V and J ends lost 0 bases and 8 bases respectively, with 8 bases between them. The CDR3 has 12 residues. Germline V gene data show CDR1 as GTSNPN and CDR2 as SVGIG (reference sequence). The CDR3 region has the DNA TGTGCCTGGAGTGTAGTCGGGTACACCATATATTTT. Protein product: CAWSVVGYTIYF.

This clone has just one count. This sequence joins TRBV10-3 and TRBJ2-5, with D maybe TRBD2 (6 bases). The CDR3 length is 13 residues. Germline CDR1 is ENHRY and CDR2 is SYGVKD. Trimming removed 0 bases at V and 4 bases at J, with 6 bases between. The CDR3 coding sequence is TGTGCCATCAGTGAGTCGGGAGGAGAGACCCAGTACTTC. It codes for CAISESGGETQYF.

The chain is built from TRBV11-2 and TRBJ1-1, with 7 bases identical to TRBD1. Germline values: CDR1 SGHAT, CDR2 FQNNGV. Unmatched junction bases numbered 9, after V lost 1 base and J lost 7 bases. The CDR3 is 15 residues long. The CDR3 reads CASSLGVGTALEAFF. The CDR3 nucleotides are TGTGCCAGCAGCTTAGGGGTTGGGACAGCTCTTGAAGCTTTCTTT.

The V and J genes are TRBV29-1 and TRBJ2-7; 13 nucleotides agree with TRBD2. CDR1 and CDR2 from the germline V gene are SQVTM and ANQGSEA. V shed 5 bases, J shed 6 bases, and the junction held 7 bases outside the gene matches. The CDR3 covers 14 residues. DNA for the CDR3: TGCAGCGTTACGGGACTAGCGGGGAAGGGCGAGCAGTACTTC. Its protein product is CSVTGLAGKGEQYF.

The CDR3, as DNA: TGTGCCAGCAGCGTAGGAGGGACAGGGCGGACCGGGGAGCTGTTTTTT. Amino acids: CASSVGGTGRTGELFF. The V gene is TRBV9, the J gene TRBJ2-2, with 9 bases identical to TRBD1. The trim removed 0 bases at V and 5 bases at J, leaving 5 bases unmatched. CDR3 length: 16 residues. CDR1 and CDR2 from the germline V gene are SGDLS and YYNGEE.

The chain carries TRBV5-1 and TRBJ2-3, with TRBD1 as a possible D gene (5 bases). Germline CDR1 SGHRS, CDR2 YFSETQ. CDR3 length: 14 residues. Trimming took 2 bases from V and 2 from J, leaving 9 bases between them. Here the CDR3 DNA reads TGCGCCAGCAGCTTCTACAGGCTCACAGATACGCAGTATTTT. It yields the protein CASSFYRLTDTQYF.

This clone has a single count. This chain uses TRBV5-5 with TRBJ2-1; TRBD2 aligns across 7 bases. V lost 0 bases and J lost 3; bases outside the gene matches: 3. This CDR3 spans 15 amino acids. From germline, CDR1 is SGHKS and CDR2 YYEKEE (reference sequence). CDR3 nucleotides: TGTGCCAGCAGCTTGGAGGCTAGCGGCTACAATGAGCAGTTCTTC. This translates into CASSLEASGYNEQFF.

The rearrangement uses TRBV5-1 and TRBJ1-4; 8 nucleotides match TRBD1. The germline CDR1 and CDR2 sequences are SGHRS and YFSETQ. With 4 bases clipped from V and 1 base from J, the junction kept 0 bases outside the gene matches. The CDR3 is 14 amino acids. The CDR3 spells CASSGQGTNEKLFF. In nucleotides, the CDR3 is TGCGCCAGCAGCGGACAGGGAACTAATGAAAAACTGTTTTTT.

The chain joins TRBV10-1 to TRBJ1-1, with a possible D match to TRBD1 (5 bases). CDR1 is WNHNN, CDR2 SYGVQD, per germline (reference sequence). Trimming took 2 bases from V and 6 from J, leaving 10 bases between them. The CDR3 is 13 residues long. The CDR3 loop is CASSEGPGAEAFF. The CDR3 DNA follows: TGCGCCAGCAGTGAGGGTCCGGGGGCTGAAGCTTTCTTT.